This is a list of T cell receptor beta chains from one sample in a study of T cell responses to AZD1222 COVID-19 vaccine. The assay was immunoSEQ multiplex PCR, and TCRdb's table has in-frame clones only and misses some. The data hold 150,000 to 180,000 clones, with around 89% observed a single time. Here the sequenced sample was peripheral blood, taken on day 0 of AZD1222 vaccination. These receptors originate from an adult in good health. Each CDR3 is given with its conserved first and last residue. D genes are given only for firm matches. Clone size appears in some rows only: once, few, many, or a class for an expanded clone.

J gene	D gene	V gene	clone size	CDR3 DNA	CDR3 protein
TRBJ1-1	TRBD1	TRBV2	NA	TGTGCCAGCCGCCCTGGACAGGGAAGGGCCACTGAAGCTTTCTTT	CASRPGQGRATEAFF
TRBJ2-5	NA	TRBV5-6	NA	TGTGCCAGCAGCTTGGCCTCCTCTGAGACCCAGTACTTC	CASSLASSETQYF
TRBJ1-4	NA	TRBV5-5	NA	TGTGCCAGCAGCCCCCGCCCCACTAATGAAAAACTGTTTTTT	CASSPRPTNEKLFF
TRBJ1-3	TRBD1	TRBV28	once	TGTGCCAGCAGTTTTCCCGGGACAGGGAGGAACACCATATATTTT	CASSFPGTGRNTIYF
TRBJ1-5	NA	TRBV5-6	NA	TGTGCCAGCAGCCTGGACGGGACTCATCAGCCCCAGCATTTT	CASSLDGTHQPQHF
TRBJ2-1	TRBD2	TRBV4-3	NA	TGCGCCAGCAGCCAAGATCAGCGGGGGGGTGAGCAGTTCTTC	CASSQDQRGGEQFF
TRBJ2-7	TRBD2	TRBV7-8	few	TGTGCCAGCAGCTTGACTAGCGGGCCCGAGCAGTACTTC	CASSLTSGPEQYF
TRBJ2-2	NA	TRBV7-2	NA	TGTGCCAGCAGCCAAGGGCTCACCGGGGAGCTGTTTTTT	CASSQGLTGELFF
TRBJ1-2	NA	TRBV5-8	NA	TGTGCCAGCAGCTTTGGGTTGGCTGGCTACACCTTC	CASSFGLAGYTF
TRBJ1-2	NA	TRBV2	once	TGTGCCAGCAGTGAGGTGGCGGACTATGGCTACACCTTC	CASSEVADYGYTF
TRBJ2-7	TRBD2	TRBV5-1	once	TGCGCCAGCAGCCCAACCGGGACTAGCGGCAACGAGCAGTACTTC	CASSPTGTSGNEQYF
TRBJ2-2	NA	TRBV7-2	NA	TGTGCCAGCAGCTTCGGGGTTCCCGGGGAGCTGTTTTTT	CASSFGVPGELFF
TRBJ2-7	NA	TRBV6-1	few	TGTGCCAGCAGTGAATTGGGGTATGAGCAGTACTTC	CASSELGYEQYF
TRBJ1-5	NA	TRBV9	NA	TGTGCCAGCAGCCCCGGAAGTCTCAATCAGCCCCAGCATTTT	CASSPGSLNQPQHF